This T cell receptor beta chain was recovered during a study of regulatory T cells in long-lasting Graves disease. Findings and caveats of the study: Whereas new patients shared 900 to 1,000 public clonotypes, persistent patients shared more, at approximately 2,500.

As for time point: persistent/refractory GD, antithyroid drugs over 5 years with positive TRAb. PBMCs provided the RNA from which the TCR library was made. Concerning this clonotype itself: Its antigen is as yet unknown. The junction differs from germline at one of its ends, possibly a read error.

The CDR3 has 16 amino acids. Germline loops: CDR1 MNHEY, CDR2 SVGEGT. Arm-PCR of CDR3 regions and iRepertoire HTBI primers were the basis on which TCR beta libraries were built. Using its own MiXCR run on the multiplex PCR reads, TCRdb lists one record per CDR3 protein. The sample has 700,000 or so distinct CDR3 sequences; 30% are singletons. The specimen was peripheral blood mononuclear cells (PBMCs), collected when the disease was refractory, from a patient treated with antithyroid drugs. This sequence was found in a female donor with Graves disease. The chain combines TRBV6-2 or TRBV6-3 with TRBJ1-5; TRBD1 aligns across 7 bases. The chain's CDR3 is CASSNSRDRGNQPQHF. In nucleotides, the CDR3 is TGTGCCAGCAGTAACTCCCGGGACAGAGGCAATCAGCCCCAGCATTTT.